This is a list of T cell receptor beta chains from one sample in a study of OX40 agonist ivuxolimab in advanced cancers. The method was immunoSEQ multiplex PCR; TCRdb's version includes in-frame clones alone and lacks a portion of them. The sample gives approximately 70,000 clones, 88% of which show up once; around 0.93% is in the top ten. This material consisted of CD4+ or CD8+ T cells sorted from blood, taken in a trial of the OX40 agonist ivuxolimab. These receptors were taken from an adult with an advanced solid tumor such as melanoma, head and neck, liver or kidney cancer. The CDR3 runs from the conserved cysteine through the conserved F or W. Each record gives: J gene, D gene, clone size, V gene, CDR3 protein, CDR3 DNA. D genes are given only for firm matches. Expanded clones get a size class; other rows say once, few or many, or leave the size out.

TRBJ2-2	-	-	TRBV18	CASSPPPNTGELFF	TGTGCCAGCTCACCACCCCCGAACACCGGGGAGCTGTTTTTT
TRBJ2-1	TRBD1	-	TRBV5-6	CASSRTGGNYNEQFF	TGTGCCAGCAGTCGCACAGGGGGTAACTACAATGAGCAGTTCTTC
TRBJ1-2	-	once	TRBV27	CASSYGGNYGYTF	TGTGCCAGCAGCTATGGTGGGAACTATGGCTACACCTTC
TRBJ1-2	TRBD1	-	TRBV6-6	CASSAGGTTGGYTF	TGTGCCAGCTCTGCAGGGGGCACTACAGGTGGCTACACCTTC
TRBJ1-1	-	-	TRBV27	CASSSLVRTEAFF	TGTGCCAGCAGTTCCCTCGTCCGCACTGAAGCTTTCTTT
TRBJ1-4	-	-	TRBV19	CASSSWMAASEKLFF	TGTGCCAGTAGTTCTTGGATGGCCGCCAGTGAAAAACTGTTTTTT
TRBJ2-3	-	few	TRBV4-3	CASSQGATLPDTQYF	TGCGCCAGCAGCCAAGGCGCAACTCTACCGGATACGCAGTATTTT
TRBJ2-3	TRBD1	-	TRBV9	CASSRDRSTDTQYF	TGTGCCAGCAGCCGGGACAGGAGCACAGATACGCAGTATTTT
TRBJ2-5	TRBD2	-	TRBV11-3	CASSPGLAAGTQYF	TGTGCCAGCAGCCCGGGACTAGCGGCCGGGACCCAGTACTTC
TRBJ2-2	-	-	TRBV5-1	CASSLAPGGTGELFF	TGCGCCAGCAGCTTGGCCCCTGGCGGGACCGGGGAGCTGTTTTTT
TRBJ2-7	-	-	TRBV28	CASSLAGHSYEQYF	TGTGCCAGCAGTTTAGCGGGCCACTCCTACGAGCAGTACTTC
TRBJ2-7	-	-	TRBV30	CAWSVSGSPYEQYF	TGTGCCTGGAGTGTATCAGGGTCCCCCTACGAGCAGTACTTC
TRBJ2-3	TRBD1	-	TRBV18	CASSSTGGVGNTQYF	TGTGCCAGCTCATCGACAGGGGGGGTAGGGAATACGCAGTATTTT
TRBJ2-7	-	-	TRBV7-2	CASSSYAGKIYEQYF	TGTGCCAGCAGCTCGTACGCGGGCAAGATCTACGAGCAGTACTTC
TRBJ1-2	TRBD1	-	TRBV6-5	CASSRRGGAGHGYTF	TGTGCCAGCAGTAGAAGAGGGGGCGCGGGACATGGCTACACCTTC
TRBJ2-1	-	-	TRBV4-2	CASSQAGGIGNEQFF	TGTGCCAGCAGCCAAGCAGGGGGGATTGGGAATGAGCAGTTCTTC
TRBJ2-5	TRBD2	-	TRBV5-1	CASSLDTSGFETQYF	TGCGCCAGCAGCTTGGATACTAGCGGGTTTGAGACCCAGTACTTC
TRBJ1-2	-	-	TRBV29-1	CSVASGWGHGYTF	TGCAGCGTCGCCTCGGGGTGGGGGCATGGCTACACCTTC
TRBJ2-1	-	-	TRBV28	CATSKTGGGYNEQFF	TGTGCCACCTCAAAGACAGGCGGCGGTTACAATGAGCAGTTCTTC
TRBJ1-5	-	-	TRBV28	CASSFEDDQPQHF	TGTGCCAGCAGTTTTGAAGACGATCAGCCCCAGCATTTT
TRBJ2-3	TRBD1	once	TRBV7-8	CASSFSLGTGSTDTQYF	TGTGCCAGCAGCTTTAGCCTCGGGACAGGTAGCACAGATACGCAGTATTTT
TRBJ2-7	TRBD1	-	TRBV11-3	CASSSAPRQGVNEQYF	TGTGCCAGCAGCTCCGCCCCCCGCCAGGGGGTAAACGAGCAGTACTTC